Listed here is a single TCR beta chain. Its antigen is unidentified. The sample comes from a study of T cells in Graves' hyperthyroidism and ophthalmopathy. Whole-study results and caveats: Ophthalmopathy was separated from stable hyperthyroidism by a 13 V-J model.

This sample holds PBMCs from around 9.9 ml fresh peripheral blood. The CDR3 covers 17 residues. CDR1 is SGHVS and CDR2 is FNYEAQ in the germline V gene. J was trimmed by 1 base and V by 1 base; bases with no gene match: 7. Amplified TCR beta CDR3 regions derived from RNA transcripts. The HTBI primer set served for first-round RT-PCR of the TCR CDR3. TCRdb independently ran MiXCR on the multiplex PCR reads; one entry per CDR3 protein. The sample includes around 420,000 distinct CDR3 sequences, 15% to 17% seen only once; the top ten take 7.7%. This TCR was sampled from a woman in her late teens or twenties with Graves' hyperthyroidism. The chain is built from TRBV7-6 and TRBJ2-1; 7 nucleotides match TRBD2. What was sequenced was blood. The CDR3 DNA is TGTGCCAGCAGCTTAGTGGTTGGCGGGGGTTCCTACAATGAGCAGTTCTTC. It codes for CASSLVVGGGSYNEQFF.